These 23 T cell receptor beta chains were all obtained from the same sample, sequenced in a study of neoadjuvant nivolumab and ipilimumab in lung cancer (dated by TCRdb to between 2020 and 2021). The time point label on this specimen signifies: at surgical resection after neoadjuvant nivolumab +/- ipilimumab. The library was produced with the immunoSEQ multiplex PCR assay. This immuneACCESS table, as held by TCRdb, lists in-frame sequences with V and J called but not all clones. Of the missing ones, under half trace to an unresolved V gene in checked studies; the others have no known cause. Within this sample are around 17,000 clones, with roughly three quarters of them counted one time only. 7% to 9% of the sample goes to the ten largest clones. Sequences were derived from tumor tissue, sampled after neoadjuvant nivolumab, alone or with ipilimumab, at or shortly before surgery. These TCRs come from an adult with non-small cell lung cancer.

The J gene is TRBJ1-3, the V gene TRBV15, with 7 bases that match TRBD1. Germline CDR1 LNHNV, CDR2 YYDKDF (reference sequence). The V segment lost 5 bases and the J segment 0 bases; nucleotides outside the gene matches: 7. CDR3 length: 16 amino acids. The CDR3 spells CATSWGQSISGNTIYF. In DNA form, the CDR3 reads TGTGCCACCAGCTGGGGACAGTCCATCTCTGGAAACACCATATATTTT.

The chain is built from TRBV7-3 and TRBJ2-2; 8 bases align to TRBD1. Trimming took 6 bases from V and 6 from J; bases not matched to a gene: 6. This CDR3 comprises 14 residues. Germline loops: CDR1 SGHTA, CDR2 FQGTGA. Written as DNA, the CDR3 is TGTGCCAGCAGTAACAGGGGGTTCGCCGGGGAGCTGTTTTTT. Protein sequence: CASSNRGFAGELFF. The variable domain in full, with the rest retrieved from reference TRBV7-3 and TRBJ2-2, is GAGVSQTPSNKVTEKGKYVELRCDPISGHTALYWYRQSLGQGPEFLIYFQGTGAADDSGLPNDRFFAVRPEGSVSTLKIQRTERGDSAVYLCASSNRGFAGELFFGEGSRLTVL.

This clone was counted a few times. The chain links TRBV7-9 to TRBJ2-3, with 8 positions matching TRBD2. CDR1 SEHNR and CDR2 FQNEAQ come from the germline V gene (reference sequence). V dropped 5 bases and J dropped 1; count of bases not matched to a gene: 8. The CDR3 spans 16 residues. The CDR3: CASSGIAGGGTDTQYF. The DNA of the CDR3 is TGTGCCAGCAGCGGTATTGCGGGGGGCGGCACAGATACGCAGTATTTT.

This clone was seen just once. The J gene is TRBJ2-7, the V gene TRBV5-1, with D tentatively TRBD1 (6 bases). In germline, CDR1 is SGHRS, CDR2 YFSETQ. The CDR3 length is 16 residues. V was shortened by 0 bases and J by 2 bases, with 15 bases between the two germline ends. Here the CDR3 DNA reads TGCGCCAGCAGCTTGGATACAGGGAAATTCGCCTACGAGCAGTACTTC. Its translation: CASSLDTGKFAYEQYF.

The CDR3 region is CAISEQGENTEAFF. CDR3 nucleotide sequence: TGTGCCATCAGTGAACAGGGGGAGAACACTGAAGCTTTCTTT. The gene calls are TRBV10-3 and TRBJ1-1, with TRBD1 identical over 8 bases. Germline values: CDR1 ENHRY, CDR2 SYGVKD. This CDR3 has 14 amino acids. J was trimmed by 1 base and V by 3 bases; bases with no gene match: 1.

This sequence joins TRBV7-2 and TRBJ2-1; 7 bases are a match to TRBD2. Per the germline V gene, CDR1 is SGHTA and CDR2 is FQGNSA. V dropped 5 bases and J dropped 4; count of bases not matched to a gene: 11. CDR3 length equals 16 residues. CDR3 nucleotide sequence: TGTGCCAGCAGCCCGAGGGTTGGGGAGGGGTACAATGAGCAGTTCTTC. Amino acid sequence: CASSPRVGEGYNEQFF.

The V and J genes are TRBV29-1 and TRBJ2-5; D gene ambiguous. The germline V and J ends were trimmed by 5 bases and 4 bases, with 8 bases remaining between them. The CDR3 is 11 amino acids. Germline V gives CDR1 SQVTM, CDR2 ANQGSEA. The CDR3 here is CSVSDRETQYF. CDR3 DNA sequence: TGCAGCGTTAGTGACCGAGAGACCCAGTACTTC. The variable domain in full, completed from reference TRBV29-1 and TRBJ2-5, reads SAVISQKPSRDICQRGTSLTIQCQVDSQVTMMFWYRQQPGQSLTLIATANQGSEATYESGFVIDKFPISRPNLTFSTLTVSNMSPEDSSIYLCSVSDRETQYFGPGTRLLVL.

This clone has only a few counts. The V and J genes are TRBV11-2 and TRBJ2-3; D not certain. V lost 7 bases to trimming and J lost 3 bases, with 17 bases between them. This CDR3 has 15 residues. CDR1 and CDR2 (germline): SGHAT, FQNNGV. The CDR3: CASIPMASLTDTQYF. The CDR3 nucleotides are TGTGCCAGCATTCCAATGGCTAGTTTGACAGATACGCAGTATTTT. The full variable domain, completed using reference TRBV11-2 and TRBJ2-3, is EAGVAQSPRYKIIEKRQSVAFWCNPISGHATLYWYQQILGQGPKLLIQFQNNGVVDDSQLPKDRFSAERLKGVDSTLKIQPAKLEDSAVYLCASIPMASLTDTQYFGPGTRLTVL.

The V gene is TRBV6-1, the J gene TRBJ1-6; 9 nucleotides match TRBD1. The ends lost 2 bases at V and 9 bases at J; junction bases unmatched: 5. Germline loops: CDR1 MNHNS, CDR2 SASEGT. The CDR3 contains 15 residues. The CDR3 nucleotides read TGTGCCAGCAGTGAACCGGGACAGGGTTTTTCACCCCTCCACTTT. Its protein is CASSEPGQGFSPLHF.

The V gene is TRBV29-1, the J gene TRBJ2-3; possible D gene TRBD1, 6 bases. Germline CDR1 SQVTM, CDR2 ANQGSEA. Trimming left V 4 bases short and J 0 bases short, with 8 bases between. This CDR3 comprises 13 residues. The CDR3 sequence: CSVGGQSTDTQYF. In nucleotides, the CDR3 is TGCAGCGTTGGAGGACAGAGCACAGATACGCAGTATTTT.

Remarks on this clone: Different DNA sequences within this sample yield the same CDR3. The chain links TRBV30 to TRBJ1-5; D remains ambiguous. Germline loops: CDR1 GTSNPN, CDR2 SVGIG (reference sequence). This CDR3 is 13 amino acids long. V lost 3 bases to trimming and J lost 1 base, with 7 bases between them. CDR3 loop: CAWSPDSNQPQHF. In nucleotides, the CDR3 is TGTGCCTGGAGCCCTGACAGCAATCAGCCCCAGCATTTT. The full variable domain, rest sourced from reference TRBV30 and TRBJ1-5, is SQTIHQWPATLVQPVGSPLSLECTVEGTSNPNLYWYRQAAGRGLQLLFYSVGIGQISSEVPQNLSASRPQDRQFILSSKKLLLSDSGFYLCAWSPDSNQPQHFGDGTRLSIL.

The chain is built from TRBV25-1 and TRBJ1-2; D not certain. Germline CDR1 is MGHDK and CDR2 is SYGVNS. Trimming removed 8 bases from V and 0 bases from J, with 10 bases in between. The CDR3 extends over 13 amino acids. CDR3 loop: CASATYTNYGYTF. CDR3 nucleotides: TGTGCCAGCGCAACCTATACTAACTATGGCTACACCTTC.

The rearrangement joins TRBV19 to TRBJ2-2; a weak D match, TRBD1 (5 bases). This CDR3 is built from 15 residues. The ends were cut back, 4 bases at V and 1 base at J, with 10 bases in the middle. Germline loops: CDR1 LNHDA, CDR2 SQIVND (reference sequence). The CDR3 DNA reads TGTGCCAGTAGTACCTTGACAGTGAACACCGGGGAGCTGTTTTTT. It specifies CASSTLTVNTGELFF.

The chain links TRBV7-9 to TRBJ1-6; D unclear. CDR3 length: 16 amino acids. From germline, CDR1 is SEHNR and CDR2 FQNEAQ (reference sequence). Trimming took 5 bases from V and 0 from J, leaving 11 bases between them. The CDR3 protein is CASSARQASYNSPLHF. The CDR3 DNA sequence: TGTGCCAGCAGCGCAAGGCAGGCCTCCTATAATTCACCCCTCCACTTT. The whole variable domain, remainder taken from reference TRBV7-9 and TRBJ1-6, is DTGVSQNPRHKITKRGQNVTFRCDPISEHNRLYWYRQTLGQGPEFLTYFQNEAQLEKSRLLSDRFSAERPKGSFSTLEIQRTEQGDSAMYLCASSARQASYNSPLHFGNGTRLTVT.

This clone was observed a handful of times. The genes are TRBV7-6 and TRBJ2-5; 11 bases are a match to TRBD2. CDR3 length: 16 amino acids. The germline CDR1 and CDR2 sequences are SGHVS and FNYEAQ. With V trimmed by 5 bases and J by 2 bases, 7 bases remained unmatched. The CDR3 coding sequence is TGTGCCAGCAGCCCATTAGCGGGGGGGCCGCAAGAGACCCAGTACTTC. It encodes CASSPLAGGPQETQYF.

The chain carries TRBV4-2 and TRBJ2-1; D gene unclear. V lost 1 base, J lost 9 bases, and 13 bases lay in between. This CDR3 contains 14 residues. Germline values: CDR1 LGHNA, CDR2 YNFKEQ. CDR3 DNA sequence: TGTGCCAGCAGCCAAGGTCCGCTTAGTGGTGAGCAGTTCTTC. It translates to CASSQGPLSGEQFF.

The V gene is TRBV7-9, the J gene TRBJ2-7; D unclear. Trimming pared 1 base from V and 6 bases from J, leaving 7 bases between. This CDR3 is built from 12 residues. Germline values: CDR1 SEHNR, CDR2 FQNEAQ (reference sequence). The CDR3 DNA is TGTGCCAGCAGCTTAGGGTATTTCGAGCAGTACTTC. It yields the protein CASSLGYFEQYF.

The V call is TRBV6-5, the J call TRBJ1-2, with 11 bases that match TRBD1. Unmatched junction bases numbered 9, after V lost 5 bases and J lost 10 bases. The CDR3 extends over 14 amino acids. Germline V gene sequence: CDR1 MNHEY, CDR2 SVGAGI. CDR3 amino acids: CASSRDRGTSDYTF. Written as DNA, the CDR3 is TGTGCCAGCAGTCGGGACAGGGGGACTTCGGACTACACCTTC.

The rearrangement joins TRBV11-2 to TRBJ1-5, with TRBD1 matching over 7 bases. The CDR3 sequence is 15 residues long. Germline CDR1 and CDR2: SGHAT and FQNNGV. The V gene end was trimmed by 1 base and the J gene end by 4 bases; junction bases not matched to a gene: 4. The CDR3 DNA is TGTGCCAGCAGCTTAGGCAGGGGGGGAAATCAGCCCCAGCATTTT. It is translated as CASSLGRGGNQPQHF.

The V and J genes are TRBV6-1 and TRBJ2-1; TRBD1 matches 7 bases. This CDR3 has 14 residues. Germline V gene lookup returns CDR1 MNHNS and CDR2 SASEGT. J gave up 3 bases and V 9 bases, and 8 bases lay outside the gene matches. Here the CDR3 reads CASIPGQIYNEQFF. In nucleotides, the CDR3 is TGTGCCAGTATTCCGGGACAGATCTACAATGAGCAGTTCTTC.

The chain couples TRBV2 to TRBJ1-5; no clear D gene. Germline loops: CDR1 SNHLY, CDR2 FYNNEI. The CDR3 is 14 amino acids. V lost 6 bases, J lost 3 bases, and 12 bases lay in between. CDR3 sequence (DNA): TGTGCCAGCAGCGATGGGAGATACAATCAGCCCCAGCATTTT. It yields the protein CASSDGRYNQPQHF.

This clone was recorded only once. This chain uses TRBV5-1 with TRBJ2-7; TRBD2 might be the D (6 bases). Trimming took 0 bases from V and 2 from J, leaving 9 bases between them. Germline V gene data show CDR1 as SGHRS and CDR2 as YFSETQ. The CDR3 length is 14 residues. The CDR3 sequence is CASSLAGVPYEQYF. CDR3 DNA: TGCGCCAGCAGCTTGGCGGGGGTCCCCTACGAGCAGTACTTC. Together with reference TRBV5-1 and TRBJ2-7, the CDR3 gives the full variable domain: KAGVTQTPRYLIKTRGQQVTLSCSPISGHRSVSWYQQTPGQGLQFLFEYFSETQRNKGNFPGRFSGRQFSNSRSEMNVSTLELGDSALYLCASSLAGVPYEQYFGPGTRLTVT.

The genes are TRBV5-6 and TRBJ2-2; a possible D gene is TRBD2 (6 bases). Per the germline V gene, CDR1 is SGHDT and CDR2 is YYEEEE. V gave up 4 bases and J gave up 6 bases, with 13 bases separating them. The CDR3 covers 14 residues. The CDR3 reads CASSLGGLSGELFF. The CDR3 nucleotides read TGTGCCAGCAGCCTCGGGGGACTCTCCGGGGAGCTGTTTTTT. Combining the CDR3 with reference TRBV5-6 and TRBJ2-2 gives the whole variable domain DAGVTQSPTHLIKTRGQQVTLRCSPKSGHDTVSWYQQALGQGPQFIFQYYEEEERQRGNFPDRFSGHQFPNYSSELNVNALLLGDSALYLCASSLGGLSGELFFGEGSRLTVL.